The next 25 T cell receptor beta chains were all read from a single sample in a study of OX40 agonist ivuxolimab in advanced cancers. The data were produced by immunoSEQ multiplex PCR, yet TCRdb's version contains in-frame clones alone and is incomplete. The sample includes roughly 60,000 clones, about 90% of them seen just once. The sample in question was CD4+ or CD8+ T cells sorted from blood, obtained in a trial of the OX40 agonist ivuxolimab. The receptors were gathered from an adult with an advanced solid tumor such as melanoma, head and neck, liver or kidney cancer.

J is TRBJ2-2 and V is TRBV6-5; 7 nucleotides agree with TRBD1. The CDR3 sequence is 15 residues long. The V gene end was trimmed by 4 bases and the J gene end by 4 bases; junction bases not matched to a gene: 6. The germline gives CDR1 MNHEY, CDR2 SVGAGI. CDR3 DNA: TGTGCCAGCAGTTCTTGGGACAGTTTCACCGGGGAGCTGTTTTTT. Translated: CASSSWDSFTGELFF.

As concerns this clone: At one of its ends the junction is not consistent with the germline gene, which may arise from a read error. This chain links TRBV7-7 with TRBJ1-5; 8 bases are shared with TRBD1. Germline V gene lookup returns CDR1 SSHAT and CDR2 FNYEAQ (reference sequence). The CDR3 sequence is 17 residues long. CDR3 sequence: CASSLDVTGGNDQPQHF. CDR3 nucleotide sequence: TGTGCTAGCAGCTTAGATGTTACAGGGGGTAACGATCAGCCCCAGCATTTT.

The chain is built from TRBV19 and TRBJ2-2; no firm D call. CDR1 is LNHDA and CDR2 is SQIVND in the germline V gene (reference sequence). CDR3 length equals 14 residues. Trimming left V 3 bases short and J 1 base short, with 6 bases between. CDR3 nucleotides: TGTGCCAGTAGTATTCAGGTGAACACCGGGGAGCTGTTTTTT. It yields the protein CASSIQVNTGELFF.

J is TRBJ2-7 and V is TRBV28; 7 positions match TRBD1. CDR3 size: 15 residues. Trimming at V came to 4 bases and at J to 5 bases, leaving 11 bases not matched to a gene. The V gene's germline CDR1 is MDHEN and CDR2 SYDVKM. This CDR3 is CASSYQKGARNEQYF. CDR3 DNA sequence: TGTGCCAGCAGTTATCAGAAGGGGGCTCGGAACGAGCAGTACTTC.

This clone has only one observation. V usage is TRBV6-5 and J usage is TRBJ2-7, with D perhaps given as TRBD1 or TRBD2 (6 bases each). Germline V gene lookup returns CDR1 MNHEY and CDR2 SVGAGI. The CDR3 length is 15 residues. V lost 2 bases to trimming and J lost 2 bases, with 13 bases between them. The CDR3 here is CASSYGRDIPYEQYF. The CDR3 region has the DNA TGTGCCAGCAGTTACGGGCGGGACATTCCCTACGAGCAGTACTTC.

The chain employs TRBV11-2 and TRBJ1-2; D unclear. Germline assignment: CDR1 SGHAT and CDR2 FQNNGV. The CDR3 loop spans 14 amino acids. Trimming took off 3 bases at V and 2 bases at J, with 10 bases between the two ends. CDR3 coding DNA: TGTGCCAGCAGCTTCTCGCGTAGAAACTATGGCTACACCTTC. Translating gives CASSFSRRNYGYTF.

The genes are TRBV20-1 and TRBJ2-1, with D unclear. Germline V gene data show CDR1 as DFQATT and CDR2 as SNEGSKA (reference sequence). Trimming removed 2 bases from V and 6 bases from J, with 5 bases in between. CDR3 length equals 11 residues. The CDR3 protein is CSARRLNEQFF. The CDR3 DNA sequence: TGCAGTGCTAGACGACTCAATGAGCAGTTCTTC.

The chain is built from TRBV18 and TRBJ1-1; D uncertain. This CDR3 comprises 14 residues. Germline CDR1 is KGHSH and CDR2 is LQKENI. The V gene lost 6 bases and the J gene lost 4 bases, with 15 bases spanning the gap. The CDR3 region is CASSKTEGTTEAFF. In DNA form, the CDR3 reads TGTGCCAGCTCCAAGACGGAGGGAACCACTGAAGCTTTCTTT.

This clone appeared a single time. The V call is TRBV18, the J call TRBJ2-5; 10 bases fit TRBD2. Germline lookup yields CDR1 KGHSH and CDR2 LQKENI. CDR3 length equals 16 residues. After removal of 2 bases from V and 4 bases from J, the junction contained 7 bases not matched to a gene. In DNA form, the CDR3 reads TGTGCCAGCTCACCAGGTCCTAGCGGGAGTCGAGAGACCCAGTACTTC. This encodes CASSPGPSGSRETQYF.

The CDR3 DNA reads TGCGCCAGCAGTGGTCGTCAGTCCAATCAGCCCCAGCATTTT. Its protein is CASSGRQSNQPQHF. The chain combines TRBV10-2 with TRBJ1-5; the D is unclear. V lost 4 bases and J lost 3, with 10 bases in between. The CDR3 totals 14 residues. From germline, CDR1 is WSHSY and CDR2 SAAADI.

The chain uses TRBV7-6 and TRBJ2-7, with TRBD2 matching 11 bases. Germline V gene data show CDR1 as SGHVS and CDR2 as FNYEAQ. V shed 4 bases, J shed 3 bases, and the junction held 8 bases outside the gene matches. CDR3 length: 16 residues. The CDR3 nucleotides are TGTGCCAGCAGCTCAACTAGCGGGAGAGGGTACTACGAGCAGTACTTC. Translation gives CASSSTSGRGYYEQYF.

The chain carries TRBV29-1 and TRBJ2-5, with D perhaps TRBD1 (6 bases). Trimming stripped 6 bases from V and 0 bases from J, with 11 bases between. Germline V lookup: CDR1 SQVTM, CDR2 ANQGSEA. This CDR3 is built from 13 residues. The CDR3 is CSVAQGYQETQYF. The CDR3 coding sequence is TGCAGCGTGGCACAGGGTTACCAAGAGACCCAGTACTTC. Full variable domain (remainder filled in from reference TRBV29-1 and TRBJ2-5): SAVISQKPSRDICQRGTSLTIQCQVDSQVTMMFWYRQQPGQSLTLIATANQGSEATYESGFVIDKFPISRPNLTFSTLTVSNMSPEDSSIYLCSVAQGYQETQYFGPGTRLLVL.

The chain combines TRBV18 with TRBJ2-2; D is possibly TRBD2 (6 bases). V was pared by 2 bases and J by 5 bases, with 9 bases between. Germline assignment: CDR1 KGHSH and CDR2 LQKENI. The CDR3 is 14 amino acids. CDR3 protein: CASSPDRGTGELFF. The CDR3 region has the DNA TGTGCCAGCTCACCAGACCGGGGGACCGGGGAGCTGTTTTTT.

The CDR3 here is CASSSVGGRGTDTQYF. For the CDR3, the DNA is TGTGCCAGCAGCTCCGTGGGCGGGAGGGGTACAGATACGCAGTATTTT. The chain recombines TRBV9 with TRBJ2-3, with 9 bases matching TRBD2. Germline-derived CDR1 and CDR2 are SGDLS and YYNGEE. The CDR3 length is 16 residues. V lost 4 bases and J lost 3; bases outside the gene matches: 9.

V is TRBV5-7 and J is TRBJ2-7; 8 bases fit TRBD1. TRBV5-7 is recorded as an ORF, its role being uncertain. CDR3 size: 16 residues. Trimming cost V 7 bases and J 3 bases; bases outside gene matches: 15. This CDR3 is CASRVLIWDRSYEQYF. The CDR3 DNA reads TGTGCCAGCCGAGTACTGATTTGGGACAGGAGCTACGAGCAGTACTTC.

CDR3: CASSLSSWVGSNQPQHF. DNA of the CDR3: TGTGCCAGCAGTTTATCGAGTTGGGTTGGGAGCAATCAGCCCCAGCATTTT. The chain combines TRBV27 with TRBJ1-5; D gene ambiguous. The CDR3 extends over 17 amino acids. Germline V lookup: CDR1 MNHEY, CDR2 SMNVEV (reference sequence). The V and J ends lost 0 bases and 1 base respectively, with 13 bases between them.

The gene calls are TRBV18 and TRBJ1-1, with D hard to call. Germline assignment: CDR1 KGHSH and CDR2 LQKENI. This CDR3 is built from 14 residues. The ends were cut back, 2 bases at V and 7 bases at J, with 14 bases in the middle. The CDR3 DNA sequence: TGTGCCAGCTCACCAGGGCGGCCCCCGGTTGAAGCTTTCTTT. Translation gives CASSPGRPPVEAFF.

The chain recombines TRBV5-6 with TRBJ2-3; 12 bases agree with TRBD2. The CDR3 is made up of 17 amino acids. With V trimmed by 1 base and J by 6 bases, 9 bases remained unmatched. Germline V gene lookup returns CDR1 SGHDT and CDR2 YYEEEE. CDR3 loop: CASSLPPGLAGTDTQYF. In DNA form, the CDR3 reads TGTGCCAGCAGCTTGCCACCCGGACTAGCGGGAACCGATACGCAGTATTTT.

V usage is TRBV11-3 and J usage is TRBJ2-7; maybe TRBD2 (6 bases). V was pared by 5 bases and J by 7 bases, with 15 bases between. There are 13 residues in the CDR3. The germline V gene encodes CDR1 SGHNT and CDR2 YENEEA. Here the CDR3 reads CASSPPEGVEQYF. DNA for the CDR3: TGTGCCAGCAGCCCCCCGGAGGGAGTTGAGCAGTACTTC.

This clone is a singleton in its sample. This chain uses TRBV28 with TRBJ2-3; TRBD2 matches at 8 bases. V shed 4 bases, J shed 2 bases, and the junction held 2 bases outside the gene matches. CDR1 MDHEN and CDR2 SYDVKM come from the germline V gene. The CDR3 has 14 residues. The CDR3 DNA reads as TGTGCCAGCAGTTATAGCGGGATCACAGATACGCAGTATTTT. This codes for CASSYSGITDTQYF.

This clone was found a few times. J is TRBJ1-2 and V is TRBV5-3, with unresolved D. TRBV5-3 is an ORF; its function is uncertain. V lost 0 bases to trimming and J lost 9 bases, with 6 bases between them. There are 11 residues in the CDR3. The CDR3 region is CARSLVWSYTF. The CDR3 DNA reads TGTGCCAGAAGCTTGGTTTGGAGCTACACCTTC.

The V call is TRBV5-4, the J call TRBJ2-5, with D perhaps TRBD2 (6 bases). The V and J ends lost 7 bases and 3 bases respectively, with 19 bases between them. The CDR3 has 15 amino acids. Germline CDR1 is SGHNT and CDR2 is YYREEE (reference sequence). The CDR3 region has the DNA TGTGCCAGCCAACCCAACCGGGGGTTGGAAGAGACCCAGTACTTC. Protein: CASQPNRGLEETQYF.

The gene calls are TRBV6-6 and TRBJ2-7, with 13 bases matching TRBD2. V lost 2 bases to trimming and J lost 2 bases; unmatched junction nucleotides: 0. The CDR3 is 15 residues long. The V gene's germline CDR1 is MNHNY and CDR2 SVGAGI (reference sequence). The DNA of the CDR3 is TGTGCCAGCAGTTACACTAGCGGGAGGGCCTACGAGCAGTACTTC. It encodes CASSYTSGRAYEQYF.

About this clone itself: One end of the junction is discordant with germline, which a read error may explain. This chain links TRBV7-7 with TRBJ2-3; 7 bases are shared with TRBD2. Germline assignment: CDR1 SSHAT and CDR2 FNYEAQ (reference sequence). This CDR3 contains 17 residues. CDR3 in amino acids: CASSPLLGGGGTDTQYF. In DNA, the CDR3 is TGTGCTAGCAGCCCCCTCCTTGGGGGGGGAGGCACAGATACGCAGTATTTT.

The chain links TRBV7-8 to TRBJ2-3; TRBD2 is a possible D gene (7 bases). V was clipped by 7 bases and J by 1 base, with 15 bases between them. The V gene's germline CDR1 is SGHVS and CDR2 FQNEAQ. CDR3 size: 15 residues. CDR3 sequence reads: CASTEGRGGTDTQYF. The CDR3 DNA reads TGTGCCAGCACCGAAGGGAGGGGGGGCACAGATACGCAGTATTTT.